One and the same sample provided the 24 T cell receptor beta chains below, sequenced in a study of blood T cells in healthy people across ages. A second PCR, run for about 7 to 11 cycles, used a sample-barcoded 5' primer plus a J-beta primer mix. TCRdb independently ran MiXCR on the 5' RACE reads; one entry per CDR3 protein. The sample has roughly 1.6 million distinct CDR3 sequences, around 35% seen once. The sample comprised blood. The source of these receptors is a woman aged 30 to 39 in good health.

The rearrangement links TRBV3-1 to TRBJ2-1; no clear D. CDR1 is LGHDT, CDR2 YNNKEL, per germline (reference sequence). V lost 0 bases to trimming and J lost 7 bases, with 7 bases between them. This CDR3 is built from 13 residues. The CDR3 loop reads CASSQEKTNEQFF. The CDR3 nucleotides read TGTGCCAGCAGCCAAGAGAAGACGAATGAGCAGTTCTTC.

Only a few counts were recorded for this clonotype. Here the CDR3 DNA reads TGTGCCAGCAGCCCGGAAACAGGGGGTGCGGGCTACACCTTC. Protein: CASSPETGGAGYTF. V gene TRBV5-8 combines with J gene TRBJ1-2, with 8 bases matching TRBD1. Losses at the gene ends were 4 bases for V and 8 bases for J; bases not matched to a gene: 10. Germline assignment: CDR1 SGHTS and CDR2 YDEGEE. The CDR3 runs to 14 residues.

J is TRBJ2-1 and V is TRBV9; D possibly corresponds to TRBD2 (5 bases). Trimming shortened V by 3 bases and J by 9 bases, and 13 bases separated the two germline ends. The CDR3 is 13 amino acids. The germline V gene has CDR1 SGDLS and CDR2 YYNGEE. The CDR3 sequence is CASSGPGLGEQFF. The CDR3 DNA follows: TGTGCCAGCAGCGGCCCCGGACTCGGTGAGCAGTTCTTC.

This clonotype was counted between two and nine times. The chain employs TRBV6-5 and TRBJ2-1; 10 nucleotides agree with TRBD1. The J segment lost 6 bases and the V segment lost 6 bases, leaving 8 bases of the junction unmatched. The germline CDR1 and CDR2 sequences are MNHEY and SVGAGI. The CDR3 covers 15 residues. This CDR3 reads CASSLDRGQSNEQFF. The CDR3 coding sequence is TGTGCCAGCAGCCTTGACAGGGGGCAGAGCAATGAGCAGTTCTTC.

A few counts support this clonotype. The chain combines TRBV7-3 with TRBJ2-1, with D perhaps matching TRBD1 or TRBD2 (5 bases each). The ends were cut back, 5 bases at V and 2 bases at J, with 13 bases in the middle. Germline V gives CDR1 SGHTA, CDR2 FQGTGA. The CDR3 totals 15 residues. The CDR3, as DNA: TGTGCCAGCAGCCAGAGGGGCGGAACCTACAATGAGCAGTTCTTC. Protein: CASSQRGGTYNEQFF.

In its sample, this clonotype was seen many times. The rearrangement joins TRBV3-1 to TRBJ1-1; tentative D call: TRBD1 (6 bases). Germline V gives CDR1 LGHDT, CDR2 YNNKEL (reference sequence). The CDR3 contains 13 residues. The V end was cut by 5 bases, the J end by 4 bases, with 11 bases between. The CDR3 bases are TGTGCCAGCAGCACGGGAGGGGGCACTGAAGCTTTCTTT. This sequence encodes CASSTGGGTEAFF.

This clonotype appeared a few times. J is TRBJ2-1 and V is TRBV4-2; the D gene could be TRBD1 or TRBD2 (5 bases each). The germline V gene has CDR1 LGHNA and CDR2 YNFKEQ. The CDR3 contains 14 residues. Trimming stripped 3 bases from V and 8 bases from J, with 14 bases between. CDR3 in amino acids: CASSHGTLGDEQFF. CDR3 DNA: TGTGCCAGCAGCCACGGGACCCTAGGGGATGAGCAGTTCTTC.

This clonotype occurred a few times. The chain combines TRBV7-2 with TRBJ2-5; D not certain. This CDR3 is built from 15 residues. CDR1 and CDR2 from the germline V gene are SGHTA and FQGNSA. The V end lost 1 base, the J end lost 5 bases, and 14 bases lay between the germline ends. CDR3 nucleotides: TGTGCCAGCAGCTTAGTGGTATCGGGCCGGGAGACCCAGTACTTC. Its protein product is CASSLVVSGRETQYF.

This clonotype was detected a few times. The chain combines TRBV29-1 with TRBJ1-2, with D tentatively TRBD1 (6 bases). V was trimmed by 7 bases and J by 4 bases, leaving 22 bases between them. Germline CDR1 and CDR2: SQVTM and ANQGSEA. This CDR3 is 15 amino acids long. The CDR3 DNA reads TGCAGCGCCCTGAGGGGGGTCAGCTCAAGCTATGGCTACACCTTC. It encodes CSALRGVSSSYGYTF.

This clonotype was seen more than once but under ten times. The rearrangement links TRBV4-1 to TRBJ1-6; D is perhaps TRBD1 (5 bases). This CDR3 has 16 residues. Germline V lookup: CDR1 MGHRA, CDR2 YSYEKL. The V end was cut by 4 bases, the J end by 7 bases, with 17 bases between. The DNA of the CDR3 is TGCGCCAGCAGCCGGGTGGATGGTCAGGGAAATTCACCCCTCCACTTT. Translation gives CASSRVDGQGNSPLHF.

The CDR3 sequence: CASSQDQREGDNEQFF. In DNA, the CDR3 is TGTGCCAGCAGCCAAGACCAGCGGGAGGGGGACAATGAGCAGTTCTTC. This rearrangement joins TRBV3-1 to TRBJ2-1; 10 bases line up with TRBD2. Germline V gene sequence: CDR1 LGHDT, CDR2 YNNKEL (reference sequence). The CDR3 covers 16 residues. V dropped 0 bases and J dropped 5; count of bases not matched to a gene: 4.

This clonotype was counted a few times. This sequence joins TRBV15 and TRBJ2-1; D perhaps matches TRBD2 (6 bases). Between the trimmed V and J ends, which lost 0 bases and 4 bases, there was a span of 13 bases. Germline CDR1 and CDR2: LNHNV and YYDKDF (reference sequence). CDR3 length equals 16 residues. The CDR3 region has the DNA TGTGCCACCAGCAGAGATTGGCGGGACGGATACAATGAGCAGTTCTTC. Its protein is CATSRDWRDGYNEQFF.

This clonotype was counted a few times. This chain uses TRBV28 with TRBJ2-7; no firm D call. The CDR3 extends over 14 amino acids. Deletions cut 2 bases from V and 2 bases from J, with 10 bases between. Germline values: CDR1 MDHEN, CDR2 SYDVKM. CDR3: CASSLGRLTYEQYF. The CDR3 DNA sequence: TGTGCCAGCAGTTTAGGGCGGCTAACCTACGAGCAGTACTTC.

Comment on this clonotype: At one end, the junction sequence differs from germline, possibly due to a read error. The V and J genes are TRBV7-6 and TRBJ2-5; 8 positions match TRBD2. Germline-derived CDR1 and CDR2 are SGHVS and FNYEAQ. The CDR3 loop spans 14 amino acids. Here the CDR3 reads CASSPSGSGETQYF. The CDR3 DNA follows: TGCGCCAGCAGCCCCAGCGGGAGTGGGGAGACCCAGTACTTC.

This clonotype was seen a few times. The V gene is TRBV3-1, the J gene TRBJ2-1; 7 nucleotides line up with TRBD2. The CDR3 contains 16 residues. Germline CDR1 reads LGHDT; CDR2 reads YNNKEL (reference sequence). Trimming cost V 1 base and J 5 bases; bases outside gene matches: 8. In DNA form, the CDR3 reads TGTGCCAGCAGCCAAGTTATCCAGCGGGAAGACAATGAGCAGTTCTTC. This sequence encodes CASSQVIQREDNEQFF.

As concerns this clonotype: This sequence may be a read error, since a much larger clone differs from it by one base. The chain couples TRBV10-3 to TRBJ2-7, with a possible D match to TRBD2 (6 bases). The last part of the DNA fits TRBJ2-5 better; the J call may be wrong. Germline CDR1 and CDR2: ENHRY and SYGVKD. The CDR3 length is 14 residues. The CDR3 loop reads CATHAEGPLETQYF. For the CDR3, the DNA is TGTGCCACCCATGCGGAGGGGCCTCTAGAGACCCAGTACTTC.

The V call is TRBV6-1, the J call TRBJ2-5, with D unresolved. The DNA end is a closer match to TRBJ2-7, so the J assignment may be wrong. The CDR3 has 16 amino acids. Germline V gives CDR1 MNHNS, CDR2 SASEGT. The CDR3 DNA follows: TGTGCCAGCCGACTCCCAAAGGACGGCGAACTCTACGAGCAGTACTTC. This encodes CASRLPKDGELYEQYF.

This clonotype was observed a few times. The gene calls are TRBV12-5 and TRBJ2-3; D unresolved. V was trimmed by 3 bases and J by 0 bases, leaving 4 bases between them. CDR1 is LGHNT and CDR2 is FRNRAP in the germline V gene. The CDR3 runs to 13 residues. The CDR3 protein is CASGFGSTDTQYF. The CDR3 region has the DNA TGTGCTAGTGGTTTTGGTAGCACAGATACGCAGTATTTT.

CDR3 sequence (DNA): TGCAGCGTTGACCAGGGGACCCTTCCCCATGAGCAGTTCTTC. This translates into CSVDQGTLPHEQFF. The chain joins TRBV29-1 to TRBJ2-1; possibly TRBD1 for D (6 bases). Germline V gene sequence: CDR1 SQVTM, CDR2 ANQGSEA. CDR3 length: 14 amino acids. Trimming cost V 3 bases and J 8 bases, with 17 bases left between them.

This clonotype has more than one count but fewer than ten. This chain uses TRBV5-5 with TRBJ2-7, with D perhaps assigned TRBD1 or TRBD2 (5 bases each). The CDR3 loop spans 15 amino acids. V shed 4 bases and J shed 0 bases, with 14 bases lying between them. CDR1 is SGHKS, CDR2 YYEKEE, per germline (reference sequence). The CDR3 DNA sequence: TGTGCCAGCAGCCCCGGGACCGACTTCTCCTACGAGCAGTACTTC. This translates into CASSPGTDFSYEQYF.

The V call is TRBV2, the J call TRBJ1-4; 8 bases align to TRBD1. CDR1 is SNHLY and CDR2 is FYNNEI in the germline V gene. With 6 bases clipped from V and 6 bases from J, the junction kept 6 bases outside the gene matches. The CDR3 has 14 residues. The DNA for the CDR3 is TGTGCCAGCAGAAACAGGGGGGGTGATGAAAAACTGTTTTTT. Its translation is CASRNRGGDEKLFF.

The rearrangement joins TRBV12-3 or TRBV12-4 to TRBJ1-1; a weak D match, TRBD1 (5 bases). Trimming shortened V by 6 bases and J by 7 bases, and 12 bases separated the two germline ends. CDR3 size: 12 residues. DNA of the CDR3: TGTGCCAGCAGCCGGGACGGTCTTGAAGCTTTCTTT. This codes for CASSRDGLEAFF.

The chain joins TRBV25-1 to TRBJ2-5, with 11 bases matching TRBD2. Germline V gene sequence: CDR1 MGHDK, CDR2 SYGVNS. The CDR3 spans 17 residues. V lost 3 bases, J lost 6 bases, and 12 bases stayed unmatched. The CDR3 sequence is CASSDNGGSSGRKTQYF. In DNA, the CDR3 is TGTGCCAGCAGTGATAACGGGGGGTCTAGCGGGAGGAAGACCCAGTACTTC.

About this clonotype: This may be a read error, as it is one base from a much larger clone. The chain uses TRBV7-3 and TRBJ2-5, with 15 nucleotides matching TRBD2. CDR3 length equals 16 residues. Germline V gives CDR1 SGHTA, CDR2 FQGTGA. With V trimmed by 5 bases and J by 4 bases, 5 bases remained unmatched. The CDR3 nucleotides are TGTGCCAGCAGCCGCCGGACTAGCGGGAGGGGAGAGACCCAGTACTTC. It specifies CASSRRTSGRGETQYF.